A selection of T cell receptor beta chains follows, all from one sample in a study of neurological immune-mediated disorders. TCRdb re-derived calls from the 5' RACE reads in MiXCR, one entry per CDR3 protein. Here the sample spans 50,000 or so distinct CDR3 sequences, about 9.4% being singletons. Material for sequencing was PBMCs. These receptors all come from a woman aged 40-49 years with HTLV-1-associated myelopathy (HAM/TSP). CDR3s include the opening cysteine and the closing phenylalanine or tryptophan. Fields, in order: D gene, clone size, J gene, V gene, CDR3 DNA, CDR3 protein. The D gene is left open where the match is weak. Rows give clone size only sometimes, using once, few, many, or a class for an expanded clone.

d_gene: NA
abundance: many
j_gene: TRBJ1-3
v_gene: TRBV5-1
CDR3nt: TGCGCCAGCAGCCCGGCGGGGATGGGAAACACCATATATTTT
CDR3aa: CASSPAGMGNTIYF

d_gene: NA
abundance: many
j_gene: TRBJ2-7
v_gene: TRBV10-1
CDR3nt: TGCGCCAGCAGTGAGTCGTGGACCGAGCAGTACTTC
CDR3aa: CASSESWTEQYF

d_gene: TRBD1
abundance: many
j_gene: TRBJ1-2
v_gene: TRBV7-2
CDR3nt: TGTGCCAGCAGCCCACGGGACAGGGACTTCCCCAACTATGGCTACACCTTC
CDR3aa: CASSPRDRDFPNYGYTF

d_gene: TRBD2
abundance: NA
j_gene: TRBJ2-3
v_gene: TRBV2
CDR3nt: TGTGCCAGCAGCGCGGGACTAGCTAACACAGATACGCAGTATTTT
CDR3aa: CASSAGLANTDTQYF

d_gene: NA
abundance: many
j_gene: TRBJ1-1
v_gene: TRBV6-2/TRBV6-3
CDR3nt: TGTGCCAGCAACGGGGCGAACCTGAACACTGAAGCTTTCTTT
CDR3aa: CASNGANLNTEAFF

d_gene: TRBD2
abundance: many
j_gene: TRBJ2-7
v_gene: TRBV7-2
CDR3nt: TGTGCCAGCAGCTTCAGACTAGCGGGGGGGCCCTACGAGCAGTACTTC
CDR3aa: CASSFRLAGGPYEQYF

d_gene: NA
abundance: many
j_gene: TRBJ2-7
v_gene: TRBV28
CDR3nt: TGTGCCAGCCGGGGAGTGAAAGATGGCGCCTACGAGCAGTACTTC
CDR3aa: CASRGVKDGAYEQYF

d_gene: TRBD1
abundance: few
j_gene: TRBJ1-1
v_gene: TRBV9
CDR3nt: TGTGCCAGCAGCGTAGGGGACAGGGGGCTGATCACTGAAGCTTTCTTT
CDR3aa: CASSVGDRGLITEAFF

d_gene: NA
abundance: many
j_gene: TRBJ2-7
v_gene: TRBV5-1
CDR3nt: TGCGCCAGCAAGGTGACATATAGCTCCTACGAGCAGTACTTC
CDR3aa: CASKVTYSSYEQYF

d_gene: NA
abundance: once
j_gene: TRBJ2-3
v_gene: TRBV28
CDR3nt: TGTGCCAGCAGTCAAGGGTTAGGGGTAAGCACAGATACGCAGTATTTT
CDR3aa: CASSQGLGVSTDTQYF

d_gene: NA
abundance: many
j_gene: TRBJ2-7
v_gene: TRBV29-1
CDR3nt: TGCAGCGTGGTGGGGGGAGCCTACGAGCAGTACTTC
CDR3aa: CSVVGGAYEQYF

d_gene: TRBD2
abundance: many
j_gene: TRBJ2-1
v_gene: TRBV20-1
CDR3nt: TGCAGTGCTAGCCCGAGCGGCGGGGGGCCGTATGAGCAGTTCTTC
CDR3aa: CSASPSGGGPYEQFF

d_gene: NA
abundance: many
j_gene: TRBJ2-1
v_gene: TRBV4-1
CDR3nt: TGCGCCAGCAGCCGTACCAGGACCGAGAAACAGTTCTTC
CDR3aa: CASSRTRTEKQFF

d_gene: TRBD1
abundance: few
j_gene: TRBJ2-2
v_gene: TRBV24-1
CDR3nt: TGTGCCACCAGTGACCCCCTGGCAGGGGGAACCGGGGAGCTGTTTTTT
CDR3aa: CATSDPLAGGTGELFF

d_gene: TRBD1
abundance: many
j_gene: TRBJ2-1
v_gene: TRBV6-2/TRBV6-3
CDR3nt: TGTGCCAGCAGGATACAGGGGGCCCGGGAGCAGTTCTTC
CDR3aa: CASRIQGAREQFF

d_gene: NA
abundance: many
j_gene: TRBJ2-1
v_gene: TRBV6-2/TRBV6-3
CDR3nt: TGTGCCAGCAAAAAGAAGGCGGATTCCTACAATGAGCAGTTCTTC
CDR3aa: CASKKKADSYNEQFF

d_gene: TRBD2
abundance: many
j_gene: TRBJ2-5
v_gene: TRBV29-1
CDR3nt: TGCAGCGTTGAAGAAGCCTACAGCGGGGCCCGGGGGGAGACCCAGTACTTC
CDR3aa: CSVEEAYSGARGETQYF

d_gene: TRBD1
abundance: many
j_gene: TRBJ2-1
v_gene: TRBV5-1
CDR3nt: TGCGCCAGCAGCTTGGGGACAGGGGGCGATGAGCAGTTCTTC
CDR3aa: CASSLGTGGDEQFF

d_gene: NA
abundance: many
j_gene: TRBJ1-2
v_gene: TRBV20-1
CDR3nt: TGCAGTGCTGGCGGGGGGCGCGACTATGGCTACACCTTC
CDR3aa: CSAGGGRDYGYTF

d_gene: NA
abundance: many
j_gene: TRBJ1-5
v_gene: TRBV12-3/TRBV12-4
CDR3nt: TGTGCCAGCAGCCCTCAAGAGGGGGGGGTGGGTCAGCCCCAGCATTTT
CDR3aa: CASSPQEGGVGQPQHF

d_gene: NA
abundance: many
j_gene: TRBJ1-5
v_gene: TRBV7-7
CDR3nt: TGTGCCAGCAGCCCCCCCCGGGGCCATAATCAGCCCCAGCATTTT
CDR3aa: CASSPPRGHNQPQHF

d_gene: TRBD2
abundance: many
j_gene: TRBJ2-7
v_gene: TRBV12-3/TRBV12-4
CDR3nt: TGTGCCAGCAATAGCGGGGGGGCCGTGTGGGACGAGCAGTACTTC
CDR3aa: CASNSGGAVWDEQYF

d_gene: NA
abundance: many
j_gene: TRBJ1-5
v_gene: TRBV12-3/TRBV12-4
CDR3nt: TGTGCCAGCAGTTTATCGGCAGGGGCTACAAGTACCCAGCATTTT
CDR3aa: CASSLSAGATSTQHF

d_gene: TRBD1
abundance: medium-sized
j_gene: TRBJ2-1
v_gene: TRBV24-1
CDR3nt: TGTGCCACCAGTGATTTACAGGGGCGCAATGAGCAGTTCTTC
CDR3aa: CATSDLQGRNEQFF

d_gene: NA
abundance: many
j_gene: TRBJ1-3
v_gene: TRBV4-3
CDR3nt: TGCGCCAGCAGCCAAGTACCAGGTGGAAACACCATATATTTT
CDR3aa: CASSQVPGGNTIYF

d_gene: TRBD2
abundance: NA
j_gene: TRBJ2-1
v_gene: TRBV29-1
CDR3nt: TGCAGCGTTTTGGCGCTAGCGGGGAAATACAATGAGCAGTTCTTC
CDR3aa: CSVLALAGKYNEQFF

d_gene: NA
abundance: many
j_gene: TRBJ1-5
v_gene: TRBV6-6
CDR3nt: TGTGCCAGCAAGTTCGGTACAGGCATTAGCAATCAGCCCCAGCATTTT
CDR3aa: CASKFGTGISNQPQHF

d_gene: TRBD1
abundance: medium-sized
j_gene: TRBJ2-1
v_gene: TRBV5-1
CDR3nt: TGCGCCAGCAGCGTGGGACAGGGGGCGCAGGATGAGCAGTTCTTC
CDR3aa: CASSVGQGAQDEQFF

d_gene: NA
abundance: few
j_gene: TRBJ1-3
v_gene: TRBV3-1
CDR3nt: TGTGCCAGCAGCCAAGGACTGAGCGCTGGAAACACCATATATTTT
CDR3aa: CASSQGLSAGNTIYF

d_gene: NA
abundance: many
j_gene: TRBJ2-7
v_gene: TRBV15
CDR3nt: TGTGCCACCAGCAGAGACAGGGGACCCTACGAGCAGTACTTC
CDR3aa: CATSRDRGPYEQYF

d_gene: TRBD1
abundance: many
j_gene: TRBJ1-4
v_gene: TRBV5-5
CDR3nt: TGTGCCAGCAGCTCGGGACAGATTGCAACTAATGAAAAACTGTTTTTT
CDR3aa: CASSSGQIATNEKLFF

d_gene: NA
abundance: many
j_gene: TRBJ1-6
v_gene: TRBV4-1
CDR3nt: TGCGCCAGCAGCCAAGAGTCGGGTAAAGATAATTCACCCCTCCACTTT
CDR3aa: CASSQESGKDNSPLHF

d_gene: NA
abundance: many
j_gene: TRBJ1-2
v_gene: TRBV6-4
CDR3nt: TGTGCCAGCAGTGAAGGGACACGGTATGGCTACACCTTC
CDR3aa: CASSEGTRYGYTF

d_gene: NA
abundance: many
j_gene: TRBJ2-7
v_gene: TRBV5-1
CDR3nt: TGCGCCAGCAGCTTGTTGGGCAGCCCCTACGAGCAGTACTTC
CDR3aa: CASSLLGSPYEQYF

d_gene: NA
abundance: many
j_gene: TRBJ2-3
v_gene: TRBV12-3/TRBV12-4
CDR3nt: TGTGCCAGCAGCCCCACGCCGGATACGCAGTATTTT
CDR3aa: CASSPTPDTQYF

d_gene: NA
abundance: many
j_gene: TRBJ1-5
v_gene: TRBV12-3/TRBV12-4
CDR3nt: TGTGCCAGCAGTCCCCGGGGGGGGCATCAGCCCCAGCATTTT
CDR3aa: CASSPRGGHQPQHF

d_gene: NA
abundance: many
j_gene: TRBJ2-5
v_gene: TRBV7-2
CDR3nt: TGTGCCAGCAGCTTAGTATGGGGAGAGACCCAGTACTTC
CDR3aa: CASSLVWGETQYF

d_gene: NA
abundance: many
j_gene: TRBJ1-4
v_gene: TRBV5-1
CDR3nt: TGCGCCAGCAGCGATCAAGGGGGAGGTGAAAAACTGTTTTTT
CDR3aa: CASSDQGGGEKLFF

d_gene: TRBD1
abundance: many
j_gene: TRBJ2-7
v_gene: TRBV2
CDR3nt: TGTGCCAGCTTCCTAGAGGACAGGTCCCACGAGCAGTACTTC
CDR3aa: CASFLEDRSHEQYF

d_gene: TRBD2
abundance: many
j_gene: TRBJ2-7
v_gene: TRBV4-1
CDR3nt: TGCGCCAGCAGTTTTCTCCCGGGAGGCACCTACGAGCAGTACTTC
CDR3aa: CASSFLPGGTYEQYF

d_gene: NA
abundance: many
j_gene: TRBJ1-1
v_gene: TRBV29-1
CDR3nt: TGCAGCGTCCTCGGGACACTGAACACTGAAGCTTTCTTT
CDR3aa: CSVLGTLNTEAFF

d_gene: NA
abundance: many
j_gene: TRBJ2-2
v_gene: TRBV12-3/TRBV12-4
CDR3nt: TGTGCCAGCTCTCAGTGGGGGGCAGGCGGGGAGCTGTTTTTT
CDR3aa: CASSQWGAGGELFF

d_gene: NA
abundance: many
j_gene: TRBJ2-3
v_gene: TRBV5-1
CDR3nt: TGCGCCAGCAGCGACGGGAGCACAGATACGCAGTATTTT
CDR3aa: CASSDGSTDTQYF

d_gene: NA
abundance: many
j_gene: TRBJ1-4
v_gene: TRBV3-1
CDR3nt: TGTGCCAGCAGCCTCCTCACAGGGTGGCCCGCAACTAATGAAAAACTGTTTTTT
CDR3aa: CASSLLTGWPATNEKLFF

d_gene: NA
abundance: many
j_gene: TRBJ2-7
v_gene: TRBV21-1
CDR3nt: TGTGCCAGCAGCAAAGGAGGCAGGGGGCTAGGGGAGCAGTACTTC
CDR3aa: CASSKGGRGLGEQYF

d_gene: TRBD2
abundance: NA
j_gene: TRBJ2-3
v_gene: TRBV7-2
CDR3nt: TGTGCCAGCAGCTTAGGGGGCGGGGGGGCCGCGGGAGATACGCAGTATTTT
CDR3aa: CASSLGGGGAAGDTQYF

d_gene: NA
abundance: NA
j_gene: TRBJ1-4
v_gene: TRBV20-1
CDR3nt: TGCAGTGCCCCCATGGGGGGTAATGAAAAACTGTTTTTT
CDR3aa: CSAPMGGNEKLFF

d_gene: TRBD2
abundance: many
j_gene: TRBJ2-3
v_gene: TRBV5-6
CDR3nt: TGTGCCAGCAGCTGGGGACTAGCGGATACAGATACGCAGTATTTT
CDR3aa: CASSWGLADTDTQYF

d_gene: NA
abundance: many
j_gene: TRBJ1-1
v_gene: TRBV5-1
CDR3nt: TGCGCCAGCAGCTCGGACGGACGGAACACTGAAGCTTTCTTT
CDR3aa: CASSSDGRNTEAFF